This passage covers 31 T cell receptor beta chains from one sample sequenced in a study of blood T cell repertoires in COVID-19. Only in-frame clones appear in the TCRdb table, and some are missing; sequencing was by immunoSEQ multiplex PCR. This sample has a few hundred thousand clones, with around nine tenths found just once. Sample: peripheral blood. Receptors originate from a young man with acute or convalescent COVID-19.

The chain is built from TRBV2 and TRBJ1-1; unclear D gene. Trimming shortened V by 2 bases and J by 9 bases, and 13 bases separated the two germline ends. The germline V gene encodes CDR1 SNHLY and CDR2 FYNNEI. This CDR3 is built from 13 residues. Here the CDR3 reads CASSERPGGKAFF. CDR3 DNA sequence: TGTGCCAGCAGTGAAAGGCCAGGTGGAAAAGCTTTCTTT.

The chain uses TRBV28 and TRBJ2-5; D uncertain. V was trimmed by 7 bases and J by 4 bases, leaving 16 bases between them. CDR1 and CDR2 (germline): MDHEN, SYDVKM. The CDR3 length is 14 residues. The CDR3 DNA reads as TGTGCCAGCACTGGCATCAGTTTCCCAGAGACCCAGTACTTC. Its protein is CASTGISFPETQYF.

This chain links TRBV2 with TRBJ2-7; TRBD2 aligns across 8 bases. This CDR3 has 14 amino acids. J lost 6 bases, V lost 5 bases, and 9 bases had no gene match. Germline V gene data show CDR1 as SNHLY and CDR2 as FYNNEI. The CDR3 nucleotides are TGTGCCAGCAGTCGCCCTCGCGGGGGGCCCGAGCAGTACTTC. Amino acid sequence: CASSRPRGGPEQYF.

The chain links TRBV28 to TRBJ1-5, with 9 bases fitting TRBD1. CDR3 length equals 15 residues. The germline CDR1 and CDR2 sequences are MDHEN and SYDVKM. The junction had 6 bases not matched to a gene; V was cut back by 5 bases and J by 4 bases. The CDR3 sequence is CASSAGGTGNQPQHF. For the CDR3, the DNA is TGTGCCAGCAGTGCCGGGGGGACAGGGAATCAGCCCCAGCATTTT.

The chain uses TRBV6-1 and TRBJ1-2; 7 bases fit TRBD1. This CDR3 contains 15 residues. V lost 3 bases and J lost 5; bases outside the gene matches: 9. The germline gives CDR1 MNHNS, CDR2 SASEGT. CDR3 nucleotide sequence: TGTGCCAGCAGTGACGACCGACAGGGCGAGTATGGCTACACCTTC. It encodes CASSDDRQGEYGYTF.

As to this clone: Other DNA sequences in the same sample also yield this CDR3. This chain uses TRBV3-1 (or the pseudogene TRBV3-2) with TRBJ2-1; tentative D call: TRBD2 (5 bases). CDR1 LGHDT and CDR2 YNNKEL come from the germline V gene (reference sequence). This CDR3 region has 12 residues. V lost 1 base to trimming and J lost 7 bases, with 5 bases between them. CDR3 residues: CASSQGGNEQFF. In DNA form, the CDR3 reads TGTGCCAGCAGCCAAGGAGGGAATGAGCAGTTCTTC.

The chain's CDR3 is CASIWAGRDTQYF. Here the CDR3 DNA reads TGTGCCAGCATATGGGCGGGGCGGGATACGCAGTATTTT. The chain has TRBV6-5 and TRBJ2-3; a possible D gene is TRBD2 (6 bases). V lost 7 bases, J lost 6 bases, and 14 bases lay in between. Germline-derived CDR1 and CDR2 are MNHEY and SVGAGI. This CDR3 spans 13 amino acids.

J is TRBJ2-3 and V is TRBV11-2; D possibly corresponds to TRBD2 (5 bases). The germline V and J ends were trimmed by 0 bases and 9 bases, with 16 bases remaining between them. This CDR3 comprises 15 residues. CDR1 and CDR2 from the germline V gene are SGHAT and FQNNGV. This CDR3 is CASSLDLRRESTQYF. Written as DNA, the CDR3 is TGTGCCAGCAGCTTAGACCTACGTCGGGAATCCACGCAGTATTTT. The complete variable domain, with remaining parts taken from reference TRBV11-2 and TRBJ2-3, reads EAGVAQSPRYKIIEKRQSVAFWCNPISGHATLYWYQQILGQGPKLLIQFQNNGVVDDSQLPKDRFSAERLKGVDSTLKIQPAKLEDSAVYLCASSLDLRRESTQYFGPGTRLTVL.

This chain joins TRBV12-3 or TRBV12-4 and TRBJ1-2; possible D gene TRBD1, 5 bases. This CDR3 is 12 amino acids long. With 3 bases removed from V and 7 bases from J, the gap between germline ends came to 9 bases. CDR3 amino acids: CASSFGQGGYTF. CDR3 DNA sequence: TGTGCCAGCAGTTTTGGCCAGGGTGGCTACACCTTC.

The CDR3 protein is CATSDGSPYEQYF. In DNA, the CDR3 is TGTGCCACCAGTGATGGGAGCCCATACGAGCAGTACTTC. This sequence joins TRBV24-1 and TRBJ2-7; tentative D call: TRBD2 (5 bases). V was cut by 3 bases and J by 4 bases, with 9 bases left in between. The CDR3 is made up of 13 amino acids. The germline V gene encodes CDR1 KGHDR and CDR2 SFDVKD.

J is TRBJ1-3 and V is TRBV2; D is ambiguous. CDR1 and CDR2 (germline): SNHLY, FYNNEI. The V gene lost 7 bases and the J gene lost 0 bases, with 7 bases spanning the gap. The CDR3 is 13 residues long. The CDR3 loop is CASTASSGNTIYF. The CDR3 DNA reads TGTGCCAGCACTGCTAGCTCTGGAAACACCATATATTTT.

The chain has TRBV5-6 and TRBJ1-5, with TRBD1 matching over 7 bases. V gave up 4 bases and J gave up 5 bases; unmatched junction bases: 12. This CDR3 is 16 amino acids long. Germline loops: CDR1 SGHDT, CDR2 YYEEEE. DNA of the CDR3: TGTGCCAGCAGCCCATTTAAACAGGGGACTCATCAGCCCCAGCATTTT. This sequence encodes CASSPFKQGTHQPQHF.

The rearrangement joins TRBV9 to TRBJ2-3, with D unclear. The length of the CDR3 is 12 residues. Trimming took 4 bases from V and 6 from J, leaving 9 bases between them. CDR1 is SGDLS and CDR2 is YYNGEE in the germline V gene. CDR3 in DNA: TGTGCCAGCAGCCCGAACCGGGATACGCAGTATTTT. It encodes CASSPNRDTQYF.

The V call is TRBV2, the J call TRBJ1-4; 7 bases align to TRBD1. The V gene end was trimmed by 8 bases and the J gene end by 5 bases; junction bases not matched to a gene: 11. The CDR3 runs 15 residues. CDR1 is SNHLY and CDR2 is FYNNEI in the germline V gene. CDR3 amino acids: CASGRDRSLNEKLFF. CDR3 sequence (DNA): TGTGCCAGCGGCCGGGACAGATCCTTAAATGAAAAACTGTTTTTT.

The CDR3 coding sequence is TGTGCCAGCAGTTCCCCGGGACAGGGGGTATTGGGCTATGGCTACACCTTC. Amino acids: CASSSPGQGVLGYGYTF. V is TRBV28 and J is TRBJ1-2, with 11 nucleotides matching TRBD1. This CDR3 spans 17 amino acids. Germline-derived CDR1 and CDR2 are MDHEN and SYDVKM. V dropped 4 bases and J dropped 4; count of bases not matched to a gene: 11.

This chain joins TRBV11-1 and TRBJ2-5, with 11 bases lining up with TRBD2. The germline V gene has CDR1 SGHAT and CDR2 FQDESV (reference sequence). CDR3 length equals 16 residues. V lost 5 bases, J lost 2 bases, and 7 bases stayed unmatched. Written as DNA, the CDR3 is TGTGCCAGCAGCCTGCTAGCGGGAGGATGGCAAGAGACCCAGTACTTC. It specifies CASSLLAGGWQETQYF. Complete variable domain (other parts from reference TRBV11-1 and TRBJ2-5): EAEVAQSPRYKITEKSQAVAFWCDPISGHATLYWYRQILGQGPELLVQFQDESVVDDSQLPKDRFSAERLKGVDSTLKIQPAELGDSAMYLCASSLLAGGWQETQYFGPGTRLLVL.

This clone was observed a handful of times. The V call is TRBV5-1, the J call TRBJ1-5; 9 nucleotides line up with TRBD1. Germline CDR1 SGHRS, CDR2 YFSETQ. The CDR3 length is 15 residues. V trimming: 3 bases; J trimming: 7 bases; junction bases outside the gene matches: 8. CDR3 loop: CASSYSTTGGQPQHF. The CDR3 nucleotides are TGCGCCAGCAGCTACTCAACGACAGGGGGGCAGCCCCAGCATTTT.

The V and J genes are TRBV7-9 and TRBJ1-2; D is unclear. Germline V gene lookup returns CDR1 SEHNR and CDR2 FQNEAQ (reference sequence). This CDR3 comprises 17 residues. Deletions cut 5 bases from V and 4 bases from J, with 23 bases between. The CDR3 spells CASSPPLMSSRSYGYTF. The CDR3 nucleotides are TGTGCCAGCAGCCCACCCCTTATGTCGTCCAGAAGCTATGGCTACACCTTC.

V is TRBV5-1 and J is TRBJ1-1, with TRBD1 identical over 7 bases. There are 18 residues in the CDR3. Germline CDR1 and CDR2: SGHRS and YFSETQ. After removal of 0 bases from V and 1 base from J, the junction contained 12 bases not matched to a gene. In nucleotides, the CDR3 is TGCGCCAGCAGCTTGGCCATGATAGGGGGCGTAGGGAACACTGAAGCTTTCTTT. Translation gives CASSLAMIGGVGNTEAFF.

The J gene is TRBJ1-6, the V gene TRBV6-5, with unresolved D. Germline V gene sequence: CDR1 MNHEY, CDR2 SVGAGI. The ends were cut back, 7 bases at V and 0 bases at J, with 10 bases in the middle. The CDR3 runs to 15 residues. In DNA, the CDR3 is TGTGCCAGCAAAGAGTGGAGCTCCTATAATTCACCCCTCCACTTT. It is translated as CASKEWSSYNSPLHF.

This CDR3 is CASSLAGGEYEQYF. CDR3 sequence (DNA): TGCGCCAGCAGCTTGGCAGGGGGAGAATACGAGCAGTACTTC. The V call is TRBV5-1, the J call TRBJ2-7, with 7 bases that match TRBD1. This CDR3 spans 14 amino acids. Germline trimming cut 0 bases from V and 4 bases from J; bases unmatched to any gene: 4. Germline V gene lookup returns CDR1 SGHRS and CDR2 YFSETQ.

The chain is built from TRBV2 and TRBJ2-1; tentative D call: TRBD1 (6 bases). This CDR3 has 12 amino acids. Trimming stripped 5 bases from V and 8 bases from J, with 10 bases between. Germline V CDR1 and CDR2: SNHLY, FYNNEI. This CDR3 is CASSSGVDEQFF. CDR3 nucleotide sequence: TGTGCCAGCAGTTCAGGGGTGGATGAGCAGTTCTTC.

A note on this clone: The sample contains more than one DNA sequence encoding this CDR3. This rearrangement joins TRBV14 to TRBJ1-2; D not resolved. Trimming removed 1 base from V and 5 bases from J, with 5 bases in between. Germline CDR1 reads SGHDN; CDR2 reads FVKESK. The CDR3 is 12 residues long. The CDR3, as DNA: TGTGCCAGCAGCCAAGCCCTTTATGGCTACACCTTC. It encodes CASSQALYGYTF.

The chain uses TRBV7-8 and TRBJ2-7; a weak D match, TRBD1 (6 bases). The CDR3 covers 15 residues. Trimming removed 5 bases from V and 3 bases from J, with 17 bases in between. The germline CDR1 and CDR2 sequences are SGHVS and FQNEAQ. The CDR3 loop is CASSPQGRVIYEQYF. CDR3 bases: TGTGCCAGCAGCCCGCAGGGGCGGGTTATCTACGAGCAGTACTTC.

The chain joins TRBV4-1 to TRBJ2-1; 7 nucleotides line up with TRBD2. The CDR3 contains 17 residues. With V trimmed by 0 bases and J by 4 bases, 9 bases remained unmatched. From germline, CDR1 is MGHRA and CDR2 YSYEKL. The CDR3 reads CASSQDGTGTTYNEQFF. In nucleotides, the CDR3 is TGCGCCAGCAGCCAAGATGGGACCGGGACTACTTACAATGAGCAGTTCTTC.

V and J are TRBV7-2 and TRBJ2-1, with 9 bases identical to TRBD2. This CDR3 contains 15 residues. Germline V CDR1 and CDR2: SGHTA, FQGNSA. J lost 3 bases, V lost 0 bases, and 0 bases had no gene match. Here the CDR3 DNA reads TGTGCCAGCAGCTTAGCAGCGGGGGGCTACAATGAGCAGTTCTTC. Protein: CASSLAAGGYNEQFF.

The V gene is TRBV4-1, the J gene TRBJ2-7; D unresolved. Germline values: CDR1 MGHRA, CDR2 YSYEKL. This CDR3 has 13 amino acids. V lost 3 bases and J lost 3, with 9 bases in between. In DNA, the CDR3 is TGCGCCAGCAGCCACATTGGCATCTACGAGCAGTACTTC. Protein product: CASSHIGIYEQYF.

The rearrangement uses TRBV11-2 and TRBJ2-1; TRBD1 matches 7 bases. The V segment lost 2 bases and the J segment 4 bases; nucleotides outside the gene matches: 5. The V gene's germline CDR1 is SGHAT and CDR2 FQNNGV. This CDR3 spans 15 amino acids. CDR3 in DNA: TGTGCCAGCAGCTTAACGAACAGGGGATACAATGAGCAGTTCTTC. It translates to CASSLTNRGYNEQFF.

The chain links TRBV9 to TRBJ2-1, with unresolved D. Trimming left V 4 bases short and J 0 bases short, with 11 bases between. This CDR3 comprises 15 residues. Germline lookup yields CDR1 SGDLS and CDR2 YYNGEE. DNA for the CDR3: TGTGCCAGCAGCCCACAGTTGAGCTCCTACAATGAGCAGTTCTTC. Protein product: CASSPQLSSYNEQFF.

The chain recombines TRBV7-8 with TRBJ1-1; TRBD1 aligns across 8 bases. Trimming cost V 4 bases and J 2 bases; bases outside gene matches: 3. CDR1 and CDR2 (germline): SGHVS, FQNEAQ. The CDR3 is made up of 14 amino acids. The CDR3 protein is CASSSGQANTEAFF. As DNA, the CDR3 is TGTGCCAGCAGCTCGGGACAGGCCAACACTGAAGCTTTCTTT.

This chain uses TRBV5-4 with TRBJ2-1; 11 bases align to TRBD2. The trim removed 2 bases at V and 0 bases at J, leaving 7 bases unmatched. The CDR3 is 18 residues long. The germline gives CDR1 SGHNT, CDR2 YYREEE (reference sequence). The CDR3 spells CASSFGLAGGYSYNEQFF. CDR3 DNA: TGTGCCAGCAGCTTTGGCCTAGCGGGAGGATACTCCTACAATGAGCAGTTCTTC.